The clone carrying this TCR beta chain was picked up many times. Its antigen is currently unknown. A single run covered 15-18 subjects with over 190 million TCR-beta sequences. TCRdb ran MiXCR on the 5' RACE reads and lists one entry per CDR3 protein. Of 35,000 to 45,000 distinct CDR3 sequences in the sample, more than 3% are singletons; the top ten hold around 7.7%. Specified time point: longitudinal time-point 1 (baseline). The CDR3 sequence is 14 residues long. Germline V gene sequence: CDR1 MGHDK, CDR2 SYGVNS. V was pared by 8 bases and J by 6 bases, with 8 bases of the junction left unmatched. The data originate from a study of neurological immune-mediated disorders. General study points: Multiple sclerosis patients had less TCR clonal expansion than even healthy controls, unlike HTLV-1-associated myelopathy.

The chain has TRBV25-1 and TRBJ2-7; 12 bases line up with TRBD1. The TCR sequence derives from a woman aged 60-70 years with multiple sclerosis. Material for sequencing was PBMCs. CDR3 sequence reads: CASGSGTGGSEQYF. The CDR3 DNA reads TGTGCCAGCGGATCCGGGACAGGGGGCAGCGAGCAGTACTTC.